One and the same sample provided the 22 T cell receptor beta chains below, sequenced in a study of T cell changes during pregnancy in multiple sclerosis. Sequencing used immunoSEQ multiplex PCR; TCRdb keeps in-frame clones, though not all of them. The sample contains 90,000 or so clones, 92% of which appear only once. The input for sequencing was peripheral blood, taken in the first trimester of pregnancy. The receptor source for this set is a female donor with multiple sclerosis, enrolled in a pregnancy study.

This rearrangement joins TRBV10-3 to TRBJ2-7, with D perhaps matching TRBD1 (6 bases). Germline CDR1 reads ENHRY; CDR2 reads SYGVKD. Trimming removed 0 bases from V and 6 bases from J, with 18 bases in between. This CDR3 region has 16 residues. Written as DNA, the CDR3 is TGTGCCATCAGTGAGTCAAGGGCAGGGGCCCTTGGCGAGCAGTACTTC. Translation: CAISESRAGALGEQYF.

The J gene is TRBJ2-7, the V gene TRBV29-1, with D possibly matching TRBD2 (6 bases). The germline gives CDR1 SQVTM, CDR2 ANQGSEA. Trimming removed 2 bases at V and 6 bases at J, with 17 bases between. This CDR3 is built from 14 residues. The CDR3 here is CSVETSPGVGEQYF. CDR3 coding DNA: TGCAGCGTTGAAACCAGCCCGGGGGTCGGCGAGCAGTACTTC.

The V gene is TRBV5-1, the J gene TRBJ1-1; D is possibly TRBD1 (5 bases). Germline V CDR1 and CDR2: SGHRS, YFSETQ. This CDR3 is 17 amino acids long. V was cut by 0 bases and J by 3 bases, with 18 bases left in between. CDR3 bases: TGCGCCAGCAGCTTGGGCACAGGATATCGGTCGGACACTGAAGCTTTCTTT. This gives the protein CASSLGTGYRSDTEAFF.

The V and J genes are TRBV11-2 and TRBJ1-2, with a weak D call TRBD1 (5 bases). Germline V gene sequence: CDR1 SGHAT, CDR2 FQNNGV. This CDR3 contains 14 residues. V lost 7 bases and J 10 bases, leaving 22 bases between the germline ends. CDR3 region: CASNHGRFGGDYTF. The CDR3 DNA is TGTGCCAGCAACCATGGTCGTTTTGGAGGGGACTACACCTTC.

The chain employs TRBV25-1 and TRBJ1-1; 8 nucleotides align to TRBD1. J lost 7 bases, V lost 8 bases, and 3 bases had no gene match. Germline-derived CDR1 and CDR2 are MGHDK and SYGVNS. This CDR3 is built from 11 residues. DNA of the CDR3: TGTGCCAGCCTGACAGGGGTTGAAGCTTTCTTT. Residues: CASLTGVEAFF.

CDR3 in amino acids: CASSFIPGGGNTIYF. For the CDR3, the DNA is TGTGCCAGCAGTTTCATACCAGGGGGAGGAAACACCATATATTTT. The chain employs TRBV28 and TRBJ1-3; 7 bases line up with TRBD1. CDR1 MDHEN and CDR2 SYDVKM come from the germline V gene. V shed 3 bases and J 4 bases; nucleotides not matched to a gene: 6. The CDR3 totals 15 residues.

This chain joins TRBV29-1 and TRBJ2-2; D possibly corresponds to TRBD1 (6 bases). The CDR3 length is 14 residues. Germline CDR1 is SQVTM and CDR2 is ANQGSEA. V was pared by 5 bases and J by 0 bases, with 10 bases between. CDR3 sequence reads: CSVSGTTNTGELFF. For the CDR3, the DNA is TGCAGCGTTTCCGGGACAACGAACACCGGGGAGCTGTTTTTT.

V usage is TRBV6-1 and J usage is TRBJ1-5, with D possibly matching TRBD1 (6 bases). Germline loops: CDR1 MNHNS, CDR2 SASEGT. Trimming removed 1 base from V and 11 bases from J, with 15 bases in between. The CDR3 is 14 residues long. Written as DNA, the CDR3 is TGTGCCAGCAGTGAAGGCGGGTTACAGGGTACCCAGCATTTT. It encodes CASSEGGLQGTQHF.

The genes are TRBV4-1 and TRBJ2-7; 9 positions match TRBD2. Germline assignment: CDR1 MGHRA and CDR2 YSYEKL. CDR3 length: 16 residues. V gave up 0 bases and J gave up 2 bases; unmatched junction bases: 5. CDR3 sequence: CASSQETSGLTYEQYF. The CDR3 nucleotides read TGCGCCAGCAGCCAAGAGACTAGCGGACTAACCTACGAGCAGTACTTC.

The DNA of the CDR3 is TGTGCCAGCAGGGGACAGGGCGTACAGCCCCAGCATTTT. It encodes CASRGQGVQPQHF. This chain joins TRBV2 and TRBJ1-5, with TRBD1 matching over 9 bases. The germline V gene encodes CDR1 SNHLY and CDR2 FYNNEI. The CDR3 consists of 13 residues. The J segment lost 7 bases and the V segment lost 6 bases, leaving 4 bases of the junction unmatched.

This clone appeared a single time. This chain links TRBV6-1 with TRBJ2-7, with 9 bases matching TRBD1. Germline CDR1 MNHNS, CDR2 SASEGT. The CDR3 consists of 13 residues. The trim removed 9 bases at V and 2 bases at J, leaving 5 bases unmatched. CDR3 sequence reads: CASVDRGAYEQYF. CDR3 nucleotides: TGTGCCAGTGTTGACAGGGGGGCCTACGAGCAGTACTTC.

This chain connects TRBV7-2 to TRBJ2-1, with 15 bases aligning to TRBD2. The length of the CDR3 is 16 residues. Trimming removed 5 bases from V and 6 bases from J; junction bases left unmatched: 5. Germline V gives CDR1 SGHTA, CDR2 FQGNSA. This chain's CDR3 is CASSPPGLAGGNEQFF. In DNA form, the CDR3 reads TGTGCCAGCAGCCCGCCGGGACTAGCGGGAGGCAATGAGCAGTTCTTC.

The chain recombines TRBV14 with TRBJ1-3; D perhaps matches TRBD1 (5 bases). V lost 1 base and J lost 5, with 12 bases in between. CDR1 and CDR2 from the germline V gene are SGHDN and FVKESK. This CDR3 region has 15 residues. The chain's CDR3 is CASSQAPGSRNTIYF. CDR3 coding DNA: TGTGCCAGCAGCCAAGCTCCAGGGTCAAGAAACACCATATATTTT.

The genes are TRBV29-1 and TRBJ2-2; TRBD1 agrees at 7 bases. The CDR3 runs 13 residues. In germline, CDR1 is SQVTM, CDR2 ANQGSEA. With 7 bases clipped from V and 4 bases from J, the junction kept 6 bases outside the gene matches. The CDR3 loop is CSATPGGTGELFF. The CDR3 nucleotides read TGCAGCGCTACTCCAGGGGGCACCGGGGAGCTGTTTTTT.

To note about this clone: Other DNA sequences in this sample translate to the same CDR3. The chain is built from TRBV27 and TRBJ2-3; 8 nucleotides agree with TRBD2. V shed 8 bases, J shed 3 bases, and the junction held 7 bases outside the gene matches. Per germline, CDR1 MNHEY and CDR2 SMNVEV (reference sequence). CDR3 length: 14 residues. This CDR3 reads CASRTSGGTDTQYF. The CDR3 region has the DNA TGTGCCAGCCGTACCAGCGGGGGAACAGATACGCAGTATTTT.

The chain is built from TRBV6-5 and TRBJ2-7, with 8 positions matching TRBD1. V was clipped by 6 bases and J by 3 bases; unmatched bases: 7. This CDR3 has 14 residues. Germline CDR1 MNHEY, CDR2 SVGAGI. CDR3 DNA sequence: TGTGCCAGCAGGGAAACAGGGGGAGACTACGAGCAGTACTTC. This gives the protein CASRETGGDYEQYF.

The CDR3 DNA follows: TGCAGCACCCCCAGGGAGGGAACCACTGAAGCTTTCTTT. Protein sequence: CSTPREGTTEAFF. The chain links TRBV29-1 to TRBJ1-1, with D possibly TRBD1 on 5 matching bases. Germline V lookup: CDR1 SQVTM, CDR2 ANQGSEA. The CDR3 has 13 amino acids. The germline V and J ends were trimmed by 8 bases and 4 bases, with 17 bases remaining between them.

This clone was counted once. A junction end diverges from the germline sequence, so it may reflect a read error. This chain connects TRBV7-2 to TRBJ2-7; 7 bases map to TRBD2. The CDR3 sequence is 16 residues long. Germline V lookup: CDR1 SGHTA, CDR2 FQGNSA. The CDR3 nucleotides are TGTGCCAGCAGCTTTCGACCCCCTAGCGGCTCCTCCGAGCAGTACTTC. Encoded protein: CASSFRPPSGSSEQYF.

This chain joins TRBV29-1 and TRBJ2-7; weak D call: TRBD2 (5 bases). The CDR3 extends over 15 amino acids. Germline CDR1 and CDR2: SQVTM and ANQGSEA. V lost 3 bases and J lost 0, with 15 bases in between. The chain's CDR3 is CSVEVASKLSYEQYF. The CDR3 region has the DNA TGCAGCGTTGAGGTCGCTAGCAAACTCTCCTACGAGCAGTACTTC.

The chain has TRBV27 and TRBJ2-7; possible D gene TRBD2, 5 bases. Germline lookup yields CDR1 MNHEY and CDR2 SMNVEV (reference sequence). CDR3 length equals 16 residues. Trimming stripped 0 bases from V and 1 base from J, with 13 bases between. CDR3 bases: TGTGCCAGCAGTTTATCTTCTAGCACACGTTCCTACGAGCAGTACTTC. As protein: CASSLSSSTRSYEQYF.

The V call is TRBV5-1, the J call TRBJ1-1; D is perhaps TRBD1 (6 bases). The length of the CDR3 is 14 residues. The V end was cut by 3 bases, the J end by 5 bases, with 14 bases between. Germline V gives CDR1 SGHRS, CDR2 YFSETQ. CDR3 residues: CASSYGQRRTEAFF. CDR3 DNA sequence: TGCGCCAGCAGCTACGGACAGAGAAGGACTGAAGCTTTCTTT. Full variable domain (missing parts from reference TRBV5-1 and TRBJ1-1): KAGVTQTPRYLIKTRGQQVTLSCSPISGHRSVSWYQQTPGQGLQFLFEYFSETQRNKGNFPGRFSGRQFSNSRSEMNVSTLELGDSALYLCASSYGQRRTEAFFGQGTRLTVV.

The chain employs TRBV7-7 and TRBJ2-5; the match to TRBD1 covers 10 bases. Germline trimming cut 3 bases from V and 4 bases from J; bases unmatched to any gene: 5. The germline V gene has CDR1 SSHAT and CDR2 FNYEAQ (reference sequence). This CDR3 has 15 amino acids. CDR3 amino acids: CASSLGQGKAETQYF. The CDR3 DNA sequence: TGTGCCAGCAGCTTGGGACAGGGGAAAGCAGAGACCCAGTACTTC.